The TCR beta chain under discussion was sequenced for a study of blood T cells in healthy people across ages. Study-wide findings and caveats: The fall in TCR beta diversity per million T cells was roughly linear with age.

A second PCR, run for about 7 to 11 cycles, used a sample-barcoded 5' primer plus a J-beta primer mix. TCRdb used MiXCR to reprocess the 5' RACE reads, holding one entry per CDR3 protein. The sample holds hundreds of thousands of distinct CDR3 sequences, around 24% seen once. Germline CDR1 is LGHDT and CDR2 is YNNKEL (reference sequence). CDR3 length equals 17 residues. V lost 5 bases to trimming and J lost 3 bases, with 19 bases between them. This clonotype was picked up many times. The antigen is not known. These data also featured in a second study, about T cells of mothers and their children. That source adds: Donation was provided by three healthy Caucasian mothers along with their six children. Unrelated mother-child pairs always had slightly, but never significantly, lower normalized overlap than related pairs.

V and J are TRBV3-1 and TRBJ1-4, with D maybe TRBD1 (5 bases). Sequenced input: blood. This receptor was identified in a boy between 10 and 17 years old in good health. As DNA, the CDR3 is TGTGCCAGCAGCAAAGCAGCTGGAGGGACGGCTAATGAAAAACTGTTTTTT. Its translation: CASSKAAGGTANEKLFF.